This T cell receptor (beta chain) was identified in a study of blood T cell repertoires in COVID-19. As handled by the study authors: By means of reference gene primer amplification, nucleated cell counts were estimated. The repertoire was sequenced with immunoSEQ multiplex PCR; TCRdb's copy has only in-frame clones and lacks some. V, J and clone size derive from that table, while D and trimming were established from the DNA sequence. The sample records just over 650,000 clones, around 90% being singletons. Per germline, CDR1 MNHEY and CDR2 SVGAGI. The ends were cut back, 7 bases at V and 4 bases at J, with 12 bases in the middle. This CDR3 has 13 residues.

The sequenced sample was peripheral blood. This chain connects TRBV6-5 to TRBJ2-3; maybe TRBD1 (6 bases). The sequence derives from a woman between 18 and 29 years old with acute or convalescent COVID-19. The CDR3 sequence: CASKQGSPDTQYF. In DNA, the CDR3 is TGTGCCAGCAAGCAGGGGAGCCCAGATACGCAGTATTTT.